This T cell receptor (beta chain) was sequenced for a study of vaccination and CD4 T cells after COVID-19. As for the study in general: Mild disease affected about 10 convalescent patients and severe disease one, all SARS-CoV-2 positive by nasal swab PCR. The stimulating agents, overlapping spike peptides, came from SARS-CoV-2, HCoV-NL63, HCoV-OC43 and HCoV-229E. The post-vaccine samples came a median about 70 days after dose two (range 14 to 241).

Note on this clonotype: Its specificity is unknown.

Treatment of the sample: roughly 10-day PBMC culture with coronavirus spike peptide pools or control peptides (ViraFEST assay). Expanded clonotypes were found by TCR sequencing after peptide-pool stimulation (ViraFEST). The V and J ends lost 6 bases and 7 bases, in that order; junction bases with no gene match: 10. The CDR3 is 16 amino acids. Germline V gene lookup returns CDR1 MNHNS and CDR2 SASEGT. The assay that was used to sequence DNA from cultured CD4+ T cells was the Oncomine TCR Beta short-read assay. MiXCR was run by TCRdb on the PCR reads, yielding one entry per CDR3 protein. This table has 8,500 to 14,000 distinct CDR3 sequences, 40% to 50% appearing once.

The source is a human donor who had recovered from COVID-19. This chain connects TRBV6-1 to TRBJ2-1, with 12 bases identical to TRBD2. The sample taken for sequencing was CD4+ T cells from blood, cultured in vitro. This CDR3 reads CASSYILAGGPNEQFF. The DNA for the CDR3 is TGTGCCAGCAGCTATATCCTAGCGGGAGGGCCGAATGAGCAGTTCTTC.